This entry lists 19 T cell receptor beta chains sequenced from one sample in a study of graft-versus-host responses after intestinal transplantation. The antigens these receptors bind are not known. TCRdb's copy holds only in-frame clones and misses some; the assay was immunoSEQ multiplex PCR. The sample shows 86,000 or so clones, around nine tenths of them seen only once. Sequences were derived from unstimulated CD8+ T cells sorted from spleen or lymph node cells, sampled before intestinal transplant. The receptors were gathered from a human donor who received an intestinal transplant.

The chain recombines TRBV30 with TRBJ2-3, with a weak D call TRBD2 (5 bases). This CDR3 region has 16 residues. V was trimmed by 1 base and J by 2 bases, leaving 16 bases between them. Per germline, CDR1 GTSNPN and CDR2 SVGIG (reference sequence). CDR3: CAWSAQLVTPTDTQYF. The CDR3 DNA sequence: TGTGCCTGGAGTGCCCAACTAGTTACCCCCACAGATACGCAGTATTTT.

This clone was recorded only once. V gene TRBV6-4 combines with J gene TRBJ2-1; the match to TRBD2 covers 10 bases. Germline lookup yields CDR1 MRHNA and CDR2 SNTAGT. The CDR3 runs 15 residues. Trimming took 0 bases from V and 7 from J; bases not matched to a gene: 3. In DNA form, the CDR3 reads TGTGCCAGCAGTGACTCAGCGGGAGGGCCGAATGAGCAGTTCTTC. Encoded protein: CASSDSAGGPNEQFF.

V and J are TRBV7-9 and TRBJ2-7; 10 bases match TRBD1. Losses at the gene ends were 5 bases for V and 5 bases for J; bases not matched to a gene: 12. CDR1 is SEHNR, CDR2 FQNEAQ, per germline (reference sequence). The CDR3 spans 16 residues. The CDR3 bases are TGTGCCAGCAGCACGGACGGGACAGGGGAATTCCACGAGCAGTACTTC. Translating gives CASSTDGTGEFHEQYF.

CDR3 amino acids: CASSAIRDLNSPLHF. CDR3 nucleotides: TGTGCCAGCAGCGCTATCCGGGACTTAAATTCACCCCTCCACTTT. The V and J genes are TRBV11-2 and TRBJ1-6, with D tentatively TRBD1 (5 bases). The CDR3 loop spans 15 amino acids. The V gene's germline CDR1 is SGHAT and CDR2 FQNNGV. V was shortened by 5 bases and J by 7 bases, with 15 bases between the two germline ends.

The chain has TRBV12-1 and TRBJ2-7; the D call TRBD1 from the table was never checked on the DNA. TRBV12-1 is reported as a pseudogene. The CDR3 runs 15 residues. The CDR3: CASSSRGQGPDEQYF. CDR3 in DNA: TGTGCCAGCAGCTCTCGAGGACAGGGTCCGGACGAGCAGTACTTC.

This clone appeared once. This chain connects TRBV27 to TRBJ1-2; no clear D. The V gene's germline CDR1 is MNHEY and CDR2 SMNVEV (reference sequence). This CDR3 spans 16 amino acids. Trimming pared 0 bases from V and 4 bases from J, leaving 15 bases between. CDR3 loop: CASSLSLGFGPYGYTF. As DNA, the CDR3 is TGTGCCAGCAGTTTATCTCTGGGATTCGGTCCCTATGGCTACACCTTC.

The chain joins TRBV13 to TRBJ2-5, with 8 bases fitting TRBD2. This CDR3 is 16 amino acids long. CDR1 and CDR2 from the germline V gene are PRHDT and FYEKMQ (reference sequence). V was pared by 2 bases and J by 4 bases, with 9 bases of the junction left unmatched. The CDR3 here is CASSLKGLVDLETQYF. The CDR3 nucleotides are TGTGCCAGCAGCTTAAAGGGACTAGTAGATTTAGAGACCCAGTACTTC.

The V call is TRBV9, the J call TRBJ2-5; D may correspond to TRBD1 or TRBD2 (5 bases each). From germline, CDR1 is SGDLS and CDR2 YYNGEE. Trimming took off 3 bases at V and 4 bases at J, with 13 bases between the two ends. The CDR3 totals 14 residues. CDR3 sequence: CASSGGGAGETQYF. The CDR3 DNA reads TGTGCCAGCAGCGGAGGTGGGGCGGGAGAGACCCAGTACTTC.

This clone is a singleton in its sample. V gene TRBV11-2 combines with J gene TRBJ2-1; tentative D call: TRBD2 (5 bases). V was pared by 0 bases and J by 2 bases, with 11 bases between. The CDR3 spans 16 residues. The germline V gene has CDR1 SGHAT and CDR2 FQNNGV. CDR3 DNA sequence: TGTGCCAGCAGCTTAGATCGCTCTAGCCCCTACAATGAGCAGTTCTTC. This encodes CASSLDRSSPYNEQFF.

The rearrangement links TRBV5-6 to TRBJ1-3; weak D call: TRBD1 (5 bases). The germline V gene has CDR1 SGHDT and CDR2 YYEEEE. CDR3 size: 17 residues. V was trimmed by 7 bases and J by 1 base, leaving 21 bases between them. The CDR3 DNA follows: TGTGCCAGCCGCGGCCCGGGACTGCAAAAATCTGGAAACACCATATATTTT. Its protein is CASRGPGLQKSGNTIYF.

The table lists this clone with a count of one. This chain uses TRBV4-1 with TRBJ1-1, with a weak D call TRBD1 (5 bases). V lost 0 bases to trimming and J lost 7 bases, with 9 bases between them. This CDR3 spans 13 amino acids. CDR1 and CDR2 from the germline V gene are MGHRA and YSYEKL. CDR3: CASSQEWGFEAFF. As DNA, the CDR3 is TGCGCCAGCAGCCAAGAGTGGGGGTTTGAAGCTTTCTTT.

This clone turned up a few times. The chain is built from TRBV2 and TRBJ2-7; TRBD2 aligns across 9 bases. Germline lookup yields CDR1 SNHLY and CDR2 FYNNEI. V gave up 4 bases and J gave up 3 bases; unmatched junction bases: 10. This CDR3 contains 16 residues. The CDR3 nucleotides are TGTGCCAGCAGTGGACCCGTGCGGGGGGGGGACTACGAGCAGTACTTC. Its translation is CASSGPVRGGDYEQYF.

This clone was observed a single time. CDR3 amino acids: CASSPVPGPEEKLFF. CDR3 DNA: TGTGCCAGCAGTCCAGTGCCGGGACCTGAAGAAAAACTGTTTTTT. The chain couples TRBV28 to TRBJ1-4; D may be TRBD1 (5 bases). CDR3 size: 15 residues. Germline assignment: CDR1 MDHEN and CDR2 SYDVKM. V was shortened by 5 bases and J by 8 bases, with 18 bases between the two germline ends.

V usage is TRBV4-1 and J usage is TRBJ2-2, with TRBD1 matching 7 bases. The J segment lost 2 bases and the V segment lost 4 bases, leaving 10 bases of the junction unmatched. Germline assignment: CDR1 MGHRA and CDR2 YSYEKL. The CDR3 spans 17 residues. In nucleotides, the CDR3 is TGCGCCAGCAGCCCTTCTCCCGGGACAGTCAACACCGGGGAGCTGTTTTTT. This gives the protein CASSPSPGTVNTGELFF.

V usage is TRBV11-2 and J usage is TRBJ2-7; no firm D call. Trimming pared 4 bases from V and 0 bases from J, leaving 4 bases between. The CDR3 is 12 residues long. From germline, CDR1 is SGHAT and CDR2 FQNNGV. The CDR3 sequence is CASSSASYEQYF. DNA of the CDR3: TGTGCCAGCAGCTCCGCCTCCTACGAGCAGTACTTC.

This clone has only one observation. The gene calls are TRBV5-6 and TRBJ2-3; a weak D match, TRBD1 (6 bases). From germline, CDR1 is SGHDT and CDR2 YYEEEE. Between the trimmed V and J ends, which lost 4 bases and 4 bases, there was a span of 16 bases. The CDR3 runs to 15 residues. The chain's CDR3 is CASSPTGQYADTQYF. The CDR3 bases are TGTGCCAGCAGCCCAACAGGACAGTATGCAGATACGCAGTATTTT.

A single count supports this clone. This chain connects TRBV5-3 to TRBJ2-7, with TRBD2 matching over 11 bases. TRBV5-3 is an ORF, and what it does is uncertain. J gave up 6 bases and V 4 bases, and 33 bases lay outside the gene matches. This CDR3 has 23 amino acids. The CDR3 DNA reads TGTGCCAGAAGCGGACTGGAGGACGATAACCCACATAGCGGGAGGGCCGGTGGCGGCGAGCAGTACTTC. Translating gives CARSGLEDDNPHSGRAGGGEQYF.

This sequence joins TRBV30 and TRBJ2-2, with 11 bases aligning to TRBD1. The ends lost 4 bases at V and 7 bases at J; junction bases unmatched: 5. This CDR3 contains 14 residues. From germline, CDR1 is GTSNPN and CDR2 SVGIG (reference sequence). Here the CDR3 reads CAWTRTGGIGELFF. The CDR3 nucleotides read TGTGCCTGGACCAGGACAGGGGGCATCGGGGAGCTGTTTTTT.

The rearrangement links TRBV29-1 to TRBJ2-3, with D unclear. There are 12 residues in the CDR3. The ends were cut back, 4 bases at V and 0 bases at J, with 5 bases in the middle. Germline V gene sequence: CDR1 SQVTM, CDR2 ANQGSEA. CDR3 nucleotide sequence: TGCAGCGTTGTACTGAGCACAGATACGCAGTATTTT. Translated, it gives CSVVLSTDTQYF.